The text below deals with one T cell receptor beta chain. Its antigen is still unknown. In each case, RNA was isolated and then reverse transcribed into cDNA as the sequencing template. Profiled with immunoSEQ multiplex PCR; TCRdb holds only in-frame clones, not every one. This table has about 180,000 clones, 40% to 65% appearing once. These data come from a study of CD8+ T cells in alopecia areata. About the research overall: At a dose of 5 to 10 mg twice daily, oral tofacitinib was given to treated patients. Study-level results: Many expanded lesional clones persisted in scalp and blood during tofacitinib. TCR sharing across patients was less clear than in mice, possibly HLA-related.

The CDR3 has 16 amino acids. The germline V gene has CDR1 SGHAT and CDR2 FQNNGV. V lost 5 bases, J lost 0 bases, and 14 bases lay in between. Indicated treatment: oral pan-JAK inhibitor, 5-10 mg twice daily. Both peripheral blood and punch biopsies of lesional scalp skin were obtained from patients who had alopecia areata. The chain recombines TRBV11-2 with TRBJ2-1; D is unresolved. The receptor comes from a human donor with alopecia areata. The material was CD8+ T cells sorted from blood, obtained at week 24, from a patient treated with tofacitinib. The CDR3 here is CASSPDRTSSYNEQFF. The CDR3 region has the DNA TGTGCCAGCAGCCCTGACCGTACCAGCTCCTACAATGAGCAGTTCTTC.